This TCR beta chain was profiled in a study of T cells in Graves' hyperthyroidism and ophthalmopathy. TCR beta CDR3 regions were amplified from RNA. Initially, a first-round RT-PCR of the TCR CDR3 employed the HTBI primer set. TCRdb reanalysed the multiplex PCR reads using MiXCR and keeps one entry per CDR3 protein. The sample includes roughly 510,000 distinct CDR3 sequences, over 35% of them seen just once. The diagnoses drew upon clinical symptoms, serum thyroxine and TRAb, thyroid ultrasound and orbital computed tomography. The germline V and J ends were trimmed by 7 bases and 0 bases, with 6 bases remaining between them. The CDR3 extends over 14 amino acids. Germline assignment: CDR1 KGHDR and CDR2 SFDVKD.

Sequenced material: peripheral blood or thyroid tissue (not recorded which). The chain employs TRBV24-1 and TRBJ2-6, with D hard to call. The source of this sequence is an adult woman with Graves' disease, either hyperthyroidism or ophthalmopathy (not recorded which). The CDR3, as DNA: TGTGCCACCAGGGGGTACTCTGGGGCCAACGTCCTGACTTTC. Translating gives CATRGYSGANVLTF.